The 17 T cell receptor beta chains below all came from one sample that was sequenced in a study of a mutant IDH1 vaccine in newly diagnosed glioma. Repertoires were generated with immunoSEQ multiplex PCR, while TCRdb's copy carries only in-frame clones and drops some. The sample consists of some 38,000 clones, around four fifths of them appearing once. The sample's time point: baseline, week 1 (first vaccination visit). Treatment reported: pre-vaccination baseline after standard-of-care therapy. This sample comprised PBMCs, obtained from a glioma patient treated with radiotherapy, temozolomide or both. These receptors were obtained from a man aged 40-49 years with glioma. Some clones in this sample may be carry-over from other donors' samples.

The table lists this clone with a few counts. V is TRBV19 and J is TRBJ1-6; 9 bases fit TRBD1. The germline gives CDR1 LNHDA, CDR2 SQIVND (reference sequence). CDR3 length equals 16 residues. The J segment lost 9 bases and the V segment lost 5 bases, leaving 11 bases of the junction unmatched. DNA for the CDR3: TGTGCCAGTAGTCTAAACTCCGGGACAGGGACTTCACCCCTCCACTTT. Encoded protein: CASSLNSGTGTSPLHF.

The chain couples TRBV18 to TRBJ2-2, with 9 bases that match TRBD1. Germline V gives CDR1 KGHSH, CDR2 LQKENI. The ends lost 3 bases at V and 5 bases at J; junction bases unmatched: 10. This CDR3 region has 17 residues. CDR3 nucleotide sequence: TGTGCCAGCTCACCCACCCAGACAGGGGGACGGACCGGGGAGCTGTTTTTT. This translates into CASSPTQTGGRTGELFF.

The CDR3 DNA reads as TGTGCCAGCGCCCAAACCACGGGGTTCAGGGAGACCCAGTACTTC. As protein: CASAQTTGFRETQYF. The chain has TRBV6-1 and TRBJ2-5; a weak D match, TRBD2 (5 bases). The germline V and J ends were trimmed by 8 bases and 5 bases, with 21 bases remaining between them. This CDR3 is 15 amino acids long. Germline V CDR1 and CDR2: MNHNS, SASEGT.

In its sample, this clone was seen once. The chain combines TRBV13 with TRBJ1-6; D is possibly TRBD1 (5 bases). The germline CDR1 and CDR2 sequences are PRHDT and FYEKMQ (reference sequence). Trimming cost V 5 bases and J 6 bases, with 11 bases left between them. There are 14 residues in the CDR3. This CDR3 is CASSRNRINSPLHF. CDR3 in DNA: TGTGCCAGCAGCCGGAACAGGATTAATTCACCCCTCCACTTT.

In its sample, this clone was seen a few times. CDR3 region: CASSGSAGTSSDEQFF. In DNA, the CDR3 is TGTGCCAGCAGTGGAAGTGCGGGGACTAGTAGCGATGAGCAGTTCTTC. V is TRBV6-4 and J is TRBJ2-1, with TRBD2 matching over 8 bases. V dropped 4 bases and J dropped 8; count of bases not matched to a gene: 13. Germline V gene sequence: CDR1 MRHNA, CDR2 SNTAGT. This CDR3 contains 16 residues.

The rearrangement joins TRBV7-2 to TRBJ1-3, with 9 bases lining up with TRBD1. Germline V CDR1 and CDR2: SGHTA, FQGNSA. The CDR3 has 16 residues. Unmatched junction bases numbered 3, after V lost 3 bases and J lost 0 bases. CDR3 residues: CASSFDRGISGNTIYF. The CDR3 DNA follows: TGTGCCAGCAGCTTCGACAGGGGGATCTCTGGAAACACCATATATTTT.

This chain links TRBV18 with TRBJ1-2, with 8 bases identical to TRBD1. This CDR3 spans 15 amino acids. V dropped 6 bases and J dropped 4; count of bases not matched to a gene: 10. Germline values: CDR1 KGHSH, CDR2 LQKENI. CDR3: CASSTTNTGGYGYTF. The CDR3 DNA is TGTGCCAGCTCCACTACCAATACAGGGGGCTATGGCTACACCTTC. Using reference TRBV18 and TRBJ1-2 for the parts outside the CDR3, the full variable domain is NAGVMQNPRHLVRRRGQEARLRCSPMKGHSHVYWYRQLPEEGLKFMVYLQKENIIDESGMPKERFSAEFPKEGPSILRIQQVVRGDSAAYFCASSTTNTGGYGYTFGSGTRLTVV.

V usage is TRBV4-1 and J usage is TRBJ2-1; possible D gene TRBD1, 7 bases. V lost 6 bases and J lost 4, with 10 bases in between. The CDR3 contains 13 residues. The germline V gene has CDR1 MGHRA and CDR2 YSYEKL. The CDR3 sequence: CASRQGTYNEQFF. DNA for the CDR3: TGCGCCAGCAGACAGGGGACTTACAATGAGCAGTTCTTC.

The chain carries TRBV7-9 and TRBJ1-1, with D hard to call. Trimming took 3 bases from V and 0 from J, leaving 5 bases between them. Germline V gene lookup returns CDR1 SEHNR and CDR2 FQNEAQ (reference sequence). The CDR3 has 13 residues. CDR3 in amino acids: CASSFEVNTEAFF. In nucleotides, the CDR3 is TGTGCCAGCAGCTTTGAGGTGAACACTGAAGCTTTCTTT.

For the CDR3, the DNA is TGTGCCAGCAGCGTAATGGGACAAAACACCGGGGAGCTGTTTTTT. This translates into CASSVMGQNTGELFF. The chain employs TRBV9 and TRBJ2-2, with a possible D match to TRBD1 (6 bases). Germline V gene sequence: CDR1 SGDLS, CDR2 YYNGEE. CDR3 size: 15 residues. The V end was cut by 1 base, the J end by 2 bases, with 9 bases between.

V usage is TRBV10-3 and J usage is TRBJ1-6; 9 bases line up with TRBD1. Per the germline V gene, CDR1 is ENHRY and CDR2 is SYGVKD. J lost 6 bases, V lost 9 bases, and 3 bases had no gene match. The CDR3 loop spans 13 amino acids. DNA for the CDR3: TGTGCCATACAGGGGGCGCTTAATTCACCCCTCCACTTT. Translation: CAIQGALNSPLHF.

The chain couples TRBV5-6 to TRBJ2-2; D is possibly TRBD1 (6 bases). Germline values: CDR1 SGHDT, CDR2 YYEEEE. The CDR3 has 14 residues. The V gene lost 3 bases and the J gene lost 7 bases, with 13 bases spanning the gap. CDR3 amino acids: CASSSRQTGGELFF. The DNA of the CDR3 is TGTGCCAGCAGCTCCCGACAGACAGGCGGGGAGCTGTTTTTT.

This sequence joins TRBV5-6 and TRBJ2-3; 7 nucleotides align to TRBD1. V lost 4 bases and J lost 2; bases outside the gene matches: 7. CDR1 is SGHDT, CDR2 YYEEEE, per germline. CDR3 size: 15 residues. The CDR3 DNA sequence: TGTGCCAGCAGCCCGACAGGGAAGAACACAGATACGCAGTATTTT. It yields the protein CASSPTGKNTDTQYF.

This clone appeared a single time. The chain links TRBV9 to TRBJ2-2; 7 nucleotides match TRBD2. Per germline, CDR1 SGDLS and CDR2 YYNGEE. This CDR3 has 17 residues. The ends lost 4 bases at V and 0 bases at J; junction bases unmatched: 9. The chain's CDR3 is CASSPKERGSNTGELFF. CDR3 nucleotide sequence: TGTGCCAGCAGCCCCAAGGAGCGGGGCTCGAACACCGGGGAGCTGTTTTTT.

The chain employs TRBV5-1 and TRBJ2-1; 14 bases are shared with TRBD2. The trim removed 0 bases at V and 9 bases at J, leaving 11 bases unmatched. The germline CDR1 and CDR2 sequences are SGHRS and YFSETQ. The CDR3 spans 18 residues. The CDR3 bases are TGCGCCAGCAGCTTGGCACTGACTAGCGGGGGGGCTAGCTCTGAGCAGTTCTTC. Its translation: CASSLALTSGGASSEQFF.

This chain uses TRBV9 with TRBJ1-2, with 7 bases matching TRBD1. With V trimmed by 1 base and J by 3 bases, 9 bases remained unmatched. The CDR3 length is 16 residues. Germline values: CDR1 SGDLS, CDR2 YYNGEE. CDR3 sequence (DNA): TGTGCCAGCAGCGTAAACAGGGGCCCAGATGACTATGGCTACACCTTC. Its protein product is CASSVNRGPDDYGYTF.

This clone was seen only a few times. The V gene is TRBV5-1, the J gene TRBJ2-1, with D perhaps given as TRBD1 or TRBD2 (6 bases each). This CDR3 is 15 amino acids long. Germline V lookup: CDR1 SGHRS, CDR2 YFSETQ. The V gene lost 0 bases and the J gene lost 10 bases, with 17 bases spanning the gap. CDR3 nucleotides: TGCGCCAGCAGCTTGGCCGCCGGACGGGGGCCGGAGCAGTTCTTC. Its protein is CASSLAAGRGPEQFF.